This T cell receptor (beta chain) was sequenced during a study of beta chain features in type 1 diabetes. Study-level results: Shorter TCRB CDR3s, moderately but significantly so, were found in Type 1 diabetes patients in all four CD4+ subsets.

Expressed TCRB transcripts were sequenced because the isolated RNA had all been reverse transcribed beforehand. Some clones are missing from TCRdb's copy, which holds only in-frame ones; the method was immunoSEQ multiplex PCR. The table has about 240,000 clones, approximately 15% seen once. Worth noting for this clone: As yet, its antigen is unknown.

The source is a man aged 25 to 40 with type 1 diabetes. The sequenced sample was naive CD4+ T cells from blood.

The CDR3 protein is CASSKEREGNEQYF. The CDR3, as DNA: TGTGCCAGCAGCAAAGAGCGGGAGGGTAACGAGCAGTACTTC. This sequence joins TRBV21-1 and TRBJ2-7; the D call TRBD2 from the table was never checked on the DNA. TRBV21-1 is described as a pseudogene. The CDR3 sequence is 14 residues long.